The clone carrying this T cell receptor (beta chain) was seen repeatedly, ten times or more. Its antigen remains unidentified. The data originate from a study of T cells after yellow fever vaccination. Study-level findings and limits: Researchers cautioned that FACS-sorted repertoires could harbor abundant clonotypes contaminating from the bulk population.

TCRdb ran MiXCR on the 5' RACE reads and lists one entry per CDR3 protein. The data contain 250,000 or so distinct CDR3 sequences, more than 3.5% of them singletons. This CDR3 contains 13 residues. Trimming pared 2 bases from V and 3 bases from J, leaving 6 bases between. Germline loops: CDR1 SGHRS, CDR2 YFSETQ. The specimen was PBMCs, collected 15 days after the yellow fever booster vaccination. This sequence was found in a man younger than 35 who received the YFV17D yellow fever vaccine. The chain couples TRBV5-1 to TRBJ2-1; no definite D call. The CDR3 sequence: CASSFNYYNEQFF. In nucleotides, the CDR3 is TGCGCCAGCAGCTTTAACTACTACAATGAGCAGTTCTTC.